Sequencing of this TCR beta chain was carried out in a study of cytotoxic CD8 clonotypes in ibrutinib-treated CLL. In the study overall: Researchers reported over 9 relapsed/refractory and 15 treatment-naive patients, 17 of them IGHV unmutated. Sequenced samples delivered averages of 270,000 or so productive templates and 94,082 productive rearrangements.

The method was immunoSEQ multiplex PCR; TCRdb's version includes in-frame clones alone and lacks a portion of them. The sample holds more than 200,000 clones, 70% seen once. Germline assignment: CDR1 SQVTM and CDR2 ANQGSEA. With 5 bases clipped from V and 6 bases from J, the junction kept 0 bases outside the gene matches. The CDR3 is 10 residues long. Details on this clone: Its antigen is as yet unknown.

General observations from the study: The clonality rise at ibrutinib response reflected private clonotype expansion.

The origin of this receptor is a human donor with chronic lymphocytic leukemia. The sample was PBMCs, taken after 24 months of ibrutinib treatment. The chain employs TRBV29-1 and TRBJ1-2; TRBD1 matches 7 bases. The CDR3 sequence: CSVQGDGYTF. DNA for the CDR3: TGCAGCGTTCAGGGGGATGGCTACACCTTC.